This T cell receptor (beta chain) was identified during a study of shared clonotypes between healthy human individuals. CDR1 and CDR2 (germline): MNHEY, SMNVEV (reference sequence). V lost 5 bases and J lost 10; bases outside the gene matches: 5. CDR3 length equals 13 residues. Measured with immunoSEQ multiplex PCR; TCRdb has only the in-frame clones, and not every one. The sample includes about 2 million clones, over 85% of them seen just once. The receptor was isolated from a man in his late teens or twenties in good health. The sequencing sample was made of naive CD4+ T cells sorted from blood. The subset here: CD45RA+ positively selected. The V gene is TRBV27, the J gene TRBJ2-1, with 10 bases fitting TRBD1. DNA of the CDR3: TGTGCCAGCAGTCCTAGGACAGGGGGGGAGCAGTTCTTC. Residues: CASSPRTGGEQFF.